This T cell receptor beta chain emerged from a study of tumor-infiltrating lymphocytes in oesophageal squamous cell carcinoma listed by TCRdb under 2016. Comment on this clonotype: Its specific antigen is unknown. No clone much larger than this one lies a single base away; base qualities are absent.

TCRdb records Illumina HiSeq 2000 as the sequencer. Clones were called with MiXCR by TCRdb after fastp trimmed the public reads at Q25, and only in-frame beta chains were retained. Each CDR3 protein appears once, grouped with its most common genes and DNA. The sample table shows more than 10,000 distinct CDR3 sequences, and roughly three fifths are seen once. The top ten constitute under 60% of the sample. Cut back by 5 bases and 2 bases, the V and J ends lie 7 bases apart. CDR1 and CDR2 are drawn from the germline V gene: SGHTA, FQGNSA. The CDR3 goes from the cysteine to the phenylalanine over 14 residues. The DNA shown is the 42-base CDR3, in frame from base 1.

The receptor was derived from a female donor with esophageal squamous cell carcinoma. The V gene is TRBV7-2 and the J gene is TRBJ2-6, with no reliable assignment of the D segment. The sequencing input was blood. CDR3 region: CASSPPAGANVLTF. DNA sequence: TGTGCCAGCAGCCCCCCTGCTGGGGCCAACGTCCTGACTTTC.